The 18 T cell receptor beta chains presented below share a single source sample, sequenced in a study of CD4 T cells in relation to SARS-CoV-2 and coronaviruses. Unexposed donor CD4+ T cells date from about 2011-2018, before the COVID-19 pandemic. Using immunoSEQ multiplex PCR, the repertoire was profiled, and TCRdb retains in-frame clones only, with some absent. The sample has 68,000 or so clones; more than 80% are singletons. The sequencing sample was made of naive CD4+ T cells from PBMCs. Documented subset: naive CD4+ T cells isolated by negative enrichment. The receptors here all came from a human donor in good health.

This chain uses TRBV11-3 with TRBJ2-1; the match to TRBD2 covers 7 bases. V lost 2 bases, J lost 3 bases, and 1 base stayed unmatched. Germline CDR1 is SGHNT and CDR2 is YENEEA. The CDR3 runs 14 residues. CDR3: CASSLSGGYNEQFF. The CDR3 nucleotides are TGTGCCAGCAGCTTATCGGGGGGCTACAATGAGCAGTTCTTC.

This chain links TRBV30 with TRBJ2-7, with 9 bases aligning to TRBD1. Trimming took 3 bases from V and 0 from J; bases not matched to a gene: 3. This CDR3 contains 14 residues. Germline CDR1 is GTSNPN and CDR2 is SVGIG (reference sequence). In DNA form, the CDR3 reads TGTGCCTGGAGCCGGGACAGGGCCTCCTACGAGCAGTACTTC. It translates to CAWSRDRASYEQYF.

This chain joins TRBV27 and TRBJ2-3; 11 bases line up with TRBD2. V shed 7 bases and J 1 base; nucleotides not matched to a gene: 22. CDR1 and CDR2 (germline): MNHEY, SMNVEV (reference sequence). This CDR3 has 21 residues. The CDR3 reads CASTLRGQWLAGGPRTDTQYF. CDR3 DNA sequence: TGTGCCAGCACTTTGAGAGGTCAGTGGCTAGCGGGGGGCCCTCGCACAGATACGCAGTATTTT.

In DNA, the CDR3 is TGCGCCAGCAGCTTGGCACAGGGTTCGAACACTGAAGCTTTCTTT. It yields the protein CASSLAQGSNTEAFF. The J gene is TRBJ1-1, the V gene TRBV5-1, with D possibly being TRBD1 (6 bases). The CDR3 runs to 15 residues. Germline values: CDR1 SGHRS, CDR2 YFSETQ. Deletions cut 0 bases from V and 1 base from J, with 10 bases between.

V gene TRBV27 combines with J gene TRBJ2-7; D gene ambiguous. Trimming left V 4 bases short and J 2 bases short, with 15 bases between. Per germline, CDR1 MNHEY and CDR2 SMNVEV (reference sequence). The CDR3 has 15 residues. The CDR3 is CASSSLGLATYEQYF. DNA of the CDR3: TGTGCCAGCAGTTCCTTGGGCCTTGCCACCTACGAGCAGTACTTC.

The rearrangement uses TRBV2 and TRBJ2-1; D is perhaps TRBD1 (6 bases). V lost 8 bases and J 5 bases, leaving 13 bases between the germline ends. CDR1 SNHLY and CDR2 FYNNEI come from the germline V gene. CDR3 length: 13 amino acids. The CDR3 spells CASVRQADNEQFF. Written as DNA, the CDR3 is TGTGCCAGCGTAAGACAGGCGGACAATGAGCAGTTCTTC.

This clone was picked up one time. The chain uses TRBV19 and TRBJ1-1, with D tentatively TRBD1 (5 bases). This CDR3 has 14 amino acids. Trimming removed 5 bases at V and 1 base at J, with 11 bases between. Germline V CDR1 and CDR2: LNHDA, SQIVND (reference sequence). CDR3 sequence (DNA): TGTGCCAGTAGTCGGGGGGAACGGAACACTGAAGCTTTCTTT. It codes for CASSRGERNTEAFF.

The CDR3 DNA reads TGTGCCAGCTCACCGATGACTAGCGGGGCCCGGGAGACCCAGTACTTC. It yields the protein CASSPMTSGARETQYF. The rearrangement joins TRBV18 to TRBJ2-5, with 11 bases fitting TRBD2. The CDR3 sequence is 16 residues long. J was trimmed by 5 bases and V by 3 bases; bases with no gene match: 8. Germline assignment: CDR1 KGHSH and CDR2 LQKENI.

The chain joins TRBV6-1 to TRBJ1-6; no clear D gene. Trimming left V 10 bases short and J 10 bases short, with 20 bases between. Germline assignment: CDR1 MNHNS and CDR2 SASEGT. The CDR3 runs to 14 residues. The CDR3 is CATAGSRGGSPLHF. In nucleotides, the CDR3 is TGTGCCACCGCGGGGTCCCGTGGCGGGTCACCCCTCCACTTT.

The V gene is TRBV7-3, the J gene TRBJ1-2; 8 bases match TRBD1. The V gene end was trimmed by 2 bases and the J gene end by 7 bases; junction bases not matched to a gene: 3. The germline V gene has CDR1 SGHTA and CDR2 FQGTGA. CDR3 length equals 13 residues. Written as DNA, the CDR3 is TGTGCCAGCAGCTTAGGACAGGGCCGTGGCTACACCTTC. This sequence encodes CASSLGQGRGYTF.

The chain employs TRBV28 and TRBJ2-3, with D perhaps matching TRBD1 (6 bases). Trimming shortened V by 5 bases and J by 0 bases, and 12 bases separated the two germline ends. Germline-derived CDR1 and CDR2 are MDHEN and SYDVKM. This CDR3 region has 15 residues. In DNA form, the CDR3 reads TGTGCCAGCAGTCACACTAGGGGGAGCACAGATACGCAGTATTTT. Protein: CASSHTRGSTDTQYF.

CDR3 coding DNA: TGTGCCAGCAGCCCCCAAGGGAGACAATCTGAAGCTTTCTTT. Protein: CASSPQGRQSEAFF. The chain joins TRBV7-2 to TRBJ1-1, with unresolved D. V dropped 5 bases and J dropped 6 bases, with 16 bases sitting between them. The CDR3 spans 14 residues. Germline CDR1 SGHTA, CDR2 FQGNSA.

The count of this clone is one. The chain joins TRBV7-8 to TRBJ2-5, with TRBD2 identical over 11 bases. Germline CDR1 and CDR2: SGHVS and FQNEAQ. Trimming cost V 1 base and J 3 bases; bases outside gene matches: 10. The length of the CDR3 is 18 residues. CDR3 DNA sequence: TGTGCCAGCAGCTTAGGAGCGGGGACTAGCGGAGGAGAAGAGACCCAGTACTTC. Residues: CASSLGAGTSGGEETQYF. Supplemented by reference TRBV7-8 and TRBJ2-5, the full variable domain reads GAGVSQSPRYKVAKRGQDVALRCDPISGHVSLFWYQQALGQGPEFLTYFQNEAQLDKSGLPSDRFFAERPEGSVSTLKIQRTQQEDSAVYLCASSLGAGTSGGEETQYFGPGTRLLVL.

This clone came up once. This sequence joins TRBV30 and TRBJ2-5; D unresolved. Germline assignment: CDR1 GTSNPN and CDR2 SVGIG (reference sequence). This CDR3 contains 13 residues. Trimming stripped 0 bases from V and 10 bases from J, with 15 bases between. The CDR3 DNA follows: TGTGCCTGGAGTGTCCCGGTTGGGGTCTACCAGTACTTC. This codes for CAWSVPVGVYQYF.

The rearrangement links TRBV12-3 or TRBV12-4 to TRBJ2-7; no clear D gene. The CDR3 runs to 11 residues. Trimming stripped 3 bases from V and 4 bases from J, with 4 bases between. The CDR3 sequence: CASSFYYEQYF. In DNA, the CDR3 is TGTGCCAGCAGTTTCTATTACGAGCAGTACTTC.

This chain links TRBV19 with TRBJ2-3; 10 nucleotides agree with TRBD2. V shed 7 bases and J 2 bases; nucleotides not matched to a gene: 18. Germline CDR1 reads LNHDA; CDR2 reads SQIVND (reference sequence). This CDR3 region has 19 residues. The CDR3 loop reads CASTSARGSGGLITDTQYF. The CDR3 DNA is TGTGCCAGTACTTCTGCGAGAGGTAGCGGGGGGCTAATCACAGATACGCAGTATTTT.

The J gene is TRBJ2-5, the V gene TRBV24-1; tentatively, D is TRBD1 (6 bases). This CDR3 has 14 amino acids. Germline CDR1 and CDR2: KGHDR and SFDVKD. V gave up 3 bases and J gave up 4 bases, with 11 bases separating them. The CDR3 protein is CATSDPARGETQYF. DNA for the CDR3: TGTGCCACCAGTGATCCGGCCAGGGGAGAGACCCAGTACTTC.

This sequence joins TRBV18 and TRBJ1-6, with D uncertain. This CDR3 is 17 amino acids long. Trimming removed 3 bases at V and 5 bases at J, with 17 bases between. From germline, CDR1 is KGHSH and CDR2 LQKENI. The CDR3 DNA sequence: TGTGCCAGCTCACCCCGCCTTATGAAGGAGCATAATTCACCCCTCCACTTT. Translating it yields CASSPRLMKEHNSPLHF.